The 21 T cell receptor beta chains below all came from one sample that was sequenced in a study of shared clonotypes between healthy human individuals. Sequencing was performed with immunoSEQ multiplex PCR; in TCRdb, only in-frame clones are kept and a portion is missing. This table holds fewer than 1.6 million clones, around 98.5% found once. Sequencing was performed on naive CD4+ T cells sorted from blood. Noted subset: CD45RA+ positively selected. These receptors came from a man between 25 and 39 years old in good health.

This clone appeared a single time. This chain joins TRBV5-4 and TRBJ2-3; D unclear. CDR3 size: 14 residues. CDR1 SGHNT and CDR2 YYREEE come from the germline V gene (reference sequence). The ends were cut back, 0 bases at V and 6 bases at J, with 11 bases in the middle. For the CDR3, the DNA is TGTGCCAGCAGCTTGGGGGAAAACCGGGATACGCAGTATTTT. Protein sequence: CASSLGENRDTQYF.

This clone was recorded once. The chain has TRBV5-6 and TRBJ2-1, with a tentative D call TRBD1 (6 bases). Per germline, CDR1 SGHDT and CDR2 YYEEEE. V was shortened by 5 bases and J by 0 bases, with 15 bases between the two germline ends. This CDR3 contains 16 residues. CDR3 region: CASRLWTASSYNEQFF. CDR3 bases: TGTGCCAGCAGGTTGTGGACAGCAAGCTCCTACAATGAGCAGTTCTTC.

The J gene is TRBJ2-7, the V gene TRBV9; TRBD1 or TRBD2 may be the D gene (5 bases each). Germline V gives CDR1 SGDLS, CDR2 YYNGEE. This CDR3 is 13 amino acids long. Trimming cost V 5 bases and J 4 bases, with 13 bases left between them. The CDR3 protein is CASSLGVAYEQYF. CDR3 sequence (DNA): TGTGCCAGCAGTCTGGGGGTTGCGTACGAGCAGTACTTC.

J is TRBJ2-5 and V is TRBV5-8; D is unresolved. Germline V gene lookup returns CDR1 SGHTS and CDR2 YDEGEE. The CDR3 covers 15 residues. Trimming stripped 0 bases from V and 0 bases from J, with 9 bases between. CDR3 loop: CASSLAWPDQETQYF. CDR3 sequence (DNA): TGTGCCAGCAGCTTGGCTTGGCCAGACCAAGAGACCCAGTACTTC.

The rearrangement links TRBV25-1 to TRBJ1-2; maybe TRBD1 (5 bases). The CDR3 is 12 residues long. Between the trimmed V and J ends, which lost 6 bases and 7 bases, there was a span of 12 bases. Per the germline V gene, CDR1 is MGHDK and CDR2 is SYGVNS. CDR3 DNA: TGTGCCAGCAGGGGACTTTTTGCTGGCTACACCTTC. It is translated as CASRGLFAGYTF.

The V and J genes are TRBV11-1 and TRBJ2-7; 7 bases map to TRBD1. Germline-derived CDR1 and CDR2 are SGHAT and FQDESV (reference sequence). The CDR3 runs to 13 residues. J was trimmed by 5 bases and V by 2 bases; bases with no gene match: 3. The CDR3 spells CASSLYRGHEQYF. The CDR3 nucleotides read TGTGCCAGCAGCTTATACAGGGGCCACGAGCAGTACTTC.

This clone appeared once. The V gene is TRBV4-2, the J gene TRBJ2-3; 7 nucleotides agree with TRBD2. The V gene end was trimmed by 0 bases and the J gene end by 3 bases; junction bases not matched to a gene: 12. Germline CDR1 reads LGHNA; CDR2 reads YNFKEQ. The CDR3 consists of 18 residues. CDR3 sequence: CASSQDRRGRGGTDTQYF. The CDR3 DNA sequence: TGTGCCAGCAGCCAAGATCGACGAGGGAGGGGAGGGACAGATACGCAGTATTTT.

For this clone: Other nucleotide sequences from this sample produce the same CDR3. This sequence joins TRBV19 and TRBJ2-1; no clear D. The V end was cut by 4 bases, the J end by 4 bases, with 2 bases between. This CDR3 comprises 11 residues. Germline values: CDR1 LNHDA, CDR2 SQIVND (reference sequence). The CDR3 region has the DNA TGTGCCAGTAGTAAATACAATGAGCAGTTCTTC. Residues: CASSKYNEQFF. Using reference TRBV19 and TRBJ2-1 for the parts outside the CDR3, the full variable domain is DGGITQSPKYLFRKEGQNVTLSCEQNLNHDAMYWYRQDPGQGLRLIYYSQIVNDFQKGDIAEGYSVSREKKESFPLTVTSAQKNPTAFYLCASSKYNEQFFGPGTRLTVL.

On this clone itself: This specimen includes other DNA sequences encoding the same CDR3. The V call is TRBV18, the J call TRBJ2-2; D unresolved. V was shortened by 0 bases and J by 3 bases, with 5 bases between the two germline ends. The CDR3 totals 14 residues. Per germline, CDR1 KGHSH and CDR2 LQKENI. Here the CDR3 DNA reads TGTGCCAGCTCACCACCTATAGACACCGGGGAGCTGTTTTTT. Translation: CASSPPIDTGELFF. The full variable domain, in which reference TRBV18 and TRBJ2-2 provide the parts outside the CDR3, is NAGVMQNPRHLVRRRGQEARLRCSPMKGHSHVYWYRQLPEEGLKFMVYLQKENIIDESGMPKERFSAEFPKEGPSILRIQQVVRGDSAAYFCASSPPIDTGELFFGEGSRLTVL.

The V gene is TRBV29-1, the J gene TRBJ1-5, with D perhaps TRBD1 (6 bases). With 5 bases removed from V and 7 bases from J, the gap between germline ends came to 15 bases. Germline CDR1 is SQVTM and CDR2 is ANQGSEA. The CDR3 has 13 amino acids. CDR3 bases: TGCAGCGTTTCAACCGGGACACAGCAGCCCCAGCATTTT. Its translation: CSVSTGTQQPQHF. Drawing the rest from reference TRBV29-1 and TRBJ1-5, the complete variable domain is SAVISQKPSRDICQRGTSLTIQCQVDSQVTMMFWYRQQPGQSLTLIATANQGSEATYESGFVIDKFPISRPNLTFSTLTVSNMSPEDSSIYLCSVSTGTQQPQHFGDGTRLSIL.

Points on this clone: Distinct nucleotide sequences in the sample also encode this CDR3. The chain employs TRBV10-3 and TRBJ2-7; 10 nucleotides line up with TRBD1. Germline assignment: CDR1 ENHRY and CDR2 SYGVKD. The J segment lost 7 bases and the V segment lost 6 bases, leaving 3 bases of the junction unmatched. CDR3 length: 12 residues. The CDR3 bases are TGTGCCATCAGAGGACAGGGGGGTGAGCAGTACTTC. Translated, it gives CAIRGQGGEQYF.

This chain joins TRBV28 and TRBJ2-6, with TRBD1 matching 10 bases. Germline V CDR1 and CDR2: MDHEN, SYDVKM. V was pared by 3 bases and J by 7 bases, with 27 bases of the junction left unmatched. The CDR3 runs 23 residues. CDR3 loop: CASSFRPWRETGQGIRIANVLTF. The CDR3, as DNA: TGTGCCAGCAGTTTTCGCCCGTGGCGGGAGACGGGACAGGGGATTCGGATAGCCAACGTCCTGACTTTC.

V usage is TRBV5-1 and J usage is TRBJ1-4; D gene uncertain. V was trimmed by 5 bases and J by 0 bases, leaving 11 bases between them. The CDR3 covers 15 residues. Germline values: CDR1 SGHRS, CDR2 YFSETQ. This chain's CDR3 is CASSKRLATNEKLFF. The DNA for the CDR3 is TGCGCCAGCAGTAAGCGCCTTGCAACTAATGAAAAACTGTTTTTT.

The V gene is TRBV18, the J gene TRBJ1-5; no reliable D call. This CDR3 is 14 amino acids long. The germline V gene encodes CDR1 KGHSH and CDR2 LQKENI. Trimming took off 1 base at V and 0 bases at J, with 4 bases between the two ends. The CDR3 DNA sequence: TGTGCCAGCTCACCACTGAGTAGCAATCAGCCCCAGCATTTT. Amino acid sequence: CASSPLSSNQPQHF.

J is TRBJ2-3 and V is TRBV27; D not certain. V dropped 5 bases and J dropped 0 bases, with 9 bases sitting between them. The V gene's germline CDR1 is MNHEY and CDR2 SMNVEV (reference sequence). The CDR3 spans 14 residues. CDR3 in DNA: TGTGCCAGCAGTCCCCGGTTCAGCACAGATACGCAGTATTTT. This codes for CASSPRFSTDTQYF.

This rearrangement joins TRBV6-5 to TRBJ2-1; D may be TRBD2 (7 bases). The CDR3 loop spans 16 amino acids. V lost 0 bases, J lost 4 bases, and 13 bases lay in between. CDR1 and CDR2 from the germline V gene are MNHEY and SVGAGI. The CDR3 region is CASSYSGGPLYNEQFF. The DNA for the CDR3 is TGTGCCAGCAGTTACTCGGGGGGGCCTTTATACAATGAGCAGTTCTTC.

The chain employs TRBV4-1 and TRBJ2-1; tentative D call: TRBD2 (5 bases). The CDR3 loop spans 15 amino acids. From germline, CDR1 is MGHRA and CDR2 YSYEKL. Trimming cost V 4 bases and J 3 bases, with 13 bases left between them. The CDR3 protein is CASSPRLSFYNEQFF. CDR3 DNA: TGCGCCAGCAGCCCGAGACTATCATTCTACAATGAGCAGTTCTTC.

This chain connects TRBV5-6 to TRBJ1-1, with 11 bases that match TRBD1. Trimming at V came to 5 bases and at J to 5 bases, leaving 2 bases not matched to a gene. The CDR3 spans 13 residues. The V gene's germline CDR1 is SGHDT and CDR2 YYEEEE. This CDR3 is CASSRDRGTEAFF. The CDR3 coding sequence is TGTGCCAGCAGTCGGGACAGGGGGACTGAAGCTTTCTTT.

The chain links TRBV7-3 to TRBJ2-3, with TRBD2 as a possible D gene (6 bases). There are 15 residues in the CDR3. V dropped 3 bases and J dropped 0 bases, with 10 bases sitting between them. Per the germline V gene, CDR1 is SGHTA and CDR2 is FQGTGA. In DNA form, the CDR3 reads TGTGCCAGCAGCTTTTCTAGCGATAGCACAGATACGCAGTATTTT. Translation: CASSFSSDSTDTQYF.

CDR3 loop: CASSGTASYEQYF. Here the CDR3 DNA reads TGTGCCAGCAGCGGGACAGCTAGCTACGAGCAGTACTTC. The gene calls are TRBV6-9 and TRBJ2-7, with TRBD1 matching over 7 bases. V lost 6 bases, J lost 3 bases, and 5 bases stayed unmatched. Germline lookup yields CDR1 MNHGY and CDR2 SVAAGI. The CDR3 has 13 amino acids.

As for this clone: This CDR3 is also generated by other DNA sequences in the sample. The chain is built from TRBV30 and TRBJ2-2; D gene uncertain. The V gene's germline CDR1 is GTSNPN and CDR2 SVGIG (reference sequence). CDR3 length equals 13 residues. V was clipped by 0 bases and J by 5 bases, with 7 bases between them. This CDR3 is CAWSVLATGELFF. The CDR3 region has the DNA TGTGCCTGGAGTGTGTTGGCGACCGGGGAGCTGTTTTTT.